These 14 T cell receptor beta chains came from one sample sequenced in a study of cytomegalovirus exposure and HLA in healthy donors. The PCR had 60 Vbeta and 13 Jbeta primers. Clones were read by immunoSEQ multiplex PCR, and TCRdb kept only the in-frame ones, dropping some. The sample's table shows about 200,000 clones. The sequenced material came from PBMCs. These receptors were taken from a boy aged 10-17 years in good health and CMV-seronegative.

The chain links TRBV7-9 to TRBJ1-2; unclear D gene. CDR3 length equals 15 residues. The V end was cut by 1 base, the J end by 4 bases, with 13 bases between. Germline V gene data show CDR1 as SEHNR and CDR2 as FQNEAQ (reference sequence). This chain's CDR3 is CASSLVGGRGYGYTF. The DNA for the CDR3 is TGTGCCAGCAGCTTAGTCGGAGGGCGCGGCTATGGCTACACCTTC.

V and J are TRBV11-1 and TRBJ2-2; no definite D call. The V gene lost 3 bases and the J gene lost 2 bases, with 7 bases spanning the gap. Germline V gene data show CDR1 as SGHAT and CDR2 as FQDESV (reference sequence). This CDR3 is 14 amino acids long. This CDR3 is CASSLAHNTGELFF. CDR3 nucleotides: TGTGCCAGCAGCTTGGCACATAACACCGGGGAGCTGTTTTTT.

The gene calls are TRBV19 and TRBJ2-7, with D possibly TRBD1 on 5 matching bases. V lost 4 bases to trimming and J lost 7 bases, with 11 bases between them. This CDR3 region has 12 residues. CDR1 and CDR2 (germline): LNHDA, SQIVND (reference sequence). CDR3 bases: TGTGCCAGTAGTAACAGGCTAAAAGAGCAGTACTTC. This encodes CASSNRLKEQYF.

The J gene is TRBJ1-2, the V gene TRBV2, with D perhaps matching TRBD1 (6 bases). Germline V gives CDR1 SNHLY, CDR2 FYNNEI. Trimming shortened V by 4 bases and J by 8 bases, and 14 bases separated the two germline ends. This CDR3 region has 13 residues. CDR3 amino acids: CASSADTGQGYTF. For the CDR3, the DNA is TGTGCCAGCAGTGCTGATACAGGGCAAGGCTACACCTTC.

This chain joins TRBV15 and TRBJ1-2; weak D call: TRBD1 (6 bases). Trimming stripped 0 bases from V and 8 bases from J, with 22 bases between. CDR1 is LNHNV, CDR2 YYDKDF, per germline (reference sequence). This CDR3 region has 17 residues. The CDR3 region has the DNA TGTGCCACCAGCAGAGAAAGACAGAAGGAGATTGGGGGCGGCTACACCTTC. Protein product: CATSRERQKEIGGGYTF.

The chain combines TRBV6-5 with TRBJ2-5; maybe TRBD2 (6 bases). The V end was cut by 6 bases, the J end by 5 bases, with 19 bases between. Germline V lookup: CDR1 MNHEY, CDR2 SVGAGI. CDR3 length: 15 amino acids. CDR3: CASSPGTHRGETQYF. In DNA form, the CDR3 reads TGTGCCAGCAGCCCCGGGACCCACCGGGGGGAGACCCAGTACTTC.

This chain connects TRBV9 to TRBJ2-1; no firm D call. Trimming stripped 4 bases from V and 9 bases from J, with 11 bases between. The CDR3 extends over 12 amino acids. Germline V gene data show CDR1 as SGDLS and CDR2 as YYNGEE. The CDR3 is CASSPQAGEQFF. DNA for the CDR3: TGTGCCAGCAGCCCCCAGGCCGGTGAGCAGTTCTTC.

The chain joins TRBV18 to TRBJ1-1, with 7 bases lining up with TRBD1. The CDR3 sequence is 13 residues long. The germline V gene has CDR1 KGHSH and CDR2 LQKENI. V dropped 7 bases and J dropped 6; count of bases not matched to a gene: 8. The CDR3 coding sequence is TGTGCCAGCTTCAGGCAGGGGGTTTCTGAAGCTTTCTTT. Translating it yields CASFRQGVSEAFF.

Regarding this clone: Additional DNA sequences in this sample encode the identical CDR3. The chain combines TRBV5-1 with TRBJ2-7, with D possibly TRBD2 on 5 matching bases. Trimming took 5 bases from V and 0 from J, leaving 9 bases between them. The CDR3 is made up of 13 amino acids. CDR1 and CDR2 from the germline V gene are SGHRS and YFSETQ. This chain's CDR3 is CASSPGISYEQYF. Written as DNA, the CDR3 is TGCGCCAGCAGTCCGGGGATCTCCTACGAGCAGTACTTC.

The chain couples TRBV9 to TRBJ2-1; 13 bases agree with TRBD2. After removal of 3 bases from V and 3 bases from J, the junction contained 6 bases not matched to a gene. This CDR3 spans 17 amino acids. Germline CDR1 is SGDLS and CDR2 is YYNGEE. CDR3 sequence: CASSAQLAGGGYNEQFF. Here the CDR3 DNA reads TGTGCCAGCAGCGCGCAACTAGCGGGGGGGGGCTACAATGAGCAGTTCTTC.

The V gene is TRBV6-5, the J gene TRBJ2-2; no reliable D call. The germline V and J ends were trimmed by 2 bases and 8 bases, with 6 bases remaining between them. CDR1 and CDR2 (germline): MNHEY, SVGAGI. The CDR3 loop spans 12 amino acids. CDR3 sequence reads: CASSYLRGELFF. The CDR3 DNA follows: TGTGCCAGCAGTTACCTGAGGGGGGAGCTGTTTTTT.

The chain joins TRBV28 to TRBJ1-2; no reliable D call. V was cut by 7 bases and J by 4 bases, with 7 bases left in between. Germline values: CDR1 MDHEN, CDR2 SYDVKM. The CDR3 runs to 11 residues. The CDR3 sequence: CASNEAYGYTF. The CDR3 DNA reads TGTGCCAGCAACGAGGCCTATGGCTACACCTTC.

The gene calls are TRBV18 and TRBJ1-1; no clear D. Germline V lookup: CDR1 KGHSH, CDR2 LQKENI. Trimming removed 6 bases from V and 1 base from J, with 9 bases in between. The CDR3 is made up of 13 amino acids. The CDR3 nucleotides read TGTGCCAGCTCGGGCATGGAGAACACTGAAGCTTTCTTT. Its translation: CASSGMENTEAFF.

The chain joins TRBV6-4 to TRBJ2-1, with 8 bases aligning to TRBD1. After removal of 3 bases from V and 4 bases from J, the junction contained 5 bases not matched to a gene. There are 15 residues in the CDR3. In germline, CDR1 is MRHNA, CDR2 SNTAGT. CDR3 DNA sequence: TGTGCCAGCAGTGAAGGACAGGGCGGATACAATGAGCAGTTCTTC. This sequence encodes CASSEGQGGYNEQFF.